This T cell receptor beta chain was found in a study of yellow fever vaccine responses in identical twins. TCRdb analysed the RT-PCR reads with MiXCR anew, one entry per CDR3 protein. The sample yields roughly 1,700 distinct CDR3 sequences, under 85% seen once. Trimming removed 6 bases from V and 0 bases from J, with 15 bases in between. CDR1 MNHEY and CDR2 SVGAGI come from the germline V gene. This CDR3 has 17 amino acids. This chain uses TRBV6-5 with TRBJ1-6; D is uncertain. The input for sequencing was T cells from blood (PBMCs), unsorted or a sorted subset (not recorded which), taken before or after yellow fever vaccination (not recorded which). The sequence derives from a female donor who received the yellow fever vaccine. The DNA for the CDR3 is TGTGCCAGCAGCTTACTAGGATCAAGCTCCTATAATTCACCCCTCCACTTT. It translates to CASSLLGSSSYNSPLHF.